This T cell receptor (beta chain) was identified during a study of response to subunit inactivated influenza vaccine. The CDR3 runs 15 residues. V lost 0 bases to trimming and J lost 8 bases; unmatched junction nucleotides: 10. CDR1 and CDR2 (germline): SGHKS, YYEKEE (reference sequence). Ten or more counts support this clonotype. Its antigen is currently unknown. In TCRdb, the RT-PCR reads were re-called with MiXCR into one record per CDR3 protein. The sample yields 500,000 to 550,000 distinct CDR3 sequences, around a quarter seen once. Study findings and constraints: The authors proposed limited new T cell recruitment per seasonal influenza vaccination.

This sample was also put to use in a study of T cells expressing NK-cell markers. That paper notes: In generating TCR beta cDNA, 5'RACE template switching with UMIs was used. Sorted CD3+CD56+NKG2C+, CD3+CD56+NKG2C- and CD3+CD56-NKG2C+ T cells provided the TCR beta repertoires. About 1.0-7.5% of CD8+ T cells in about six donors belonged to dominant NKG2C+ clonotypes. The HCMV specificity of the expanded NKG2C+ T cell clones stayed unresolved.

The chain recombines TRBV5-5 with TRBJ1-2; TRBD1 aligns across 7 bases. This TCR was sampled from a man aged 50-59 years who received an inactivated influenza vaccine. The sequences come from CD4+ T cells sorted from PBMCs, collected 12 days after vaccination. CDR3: CASSLGTGPGGGYTF. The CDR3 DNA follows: TGTGCCAGCAGCTTGGGGACAGGACCTGGAGGGGGCTACACCTTC.